These 19 T cell receptor beta chains were all obtained from the same sample, sequenced in a study of OX40 agonist ivuxolimab in advanced cancers. Preparation of the library involved the immunoSEQ multiplex PCR assay. Here the immuneACCESS table is served through TCRdb, limited to in-frame sequences with V and J called. Missing clones are a known gap in these copies; in checked studies unresolved V genes cover under half, and the rest lacks a known reason. Counted in this sample were tens of thousands of clones; 70% to 90% of them appeared once. Approximately 0.33% of the sample is taken by the ten largest. The sample was CD4+ or CD8+ T cells sorted from blood, taken in a trial of the OX40 agonist ivuxolimab. The receptors derive from an adult with an advanced solid tumor such as melanoma, head and neck, liver or kidney cancer.

DNA of the CDR3: TGTGCCAGTAGACGGACAGGGGCCTACAATGAGCAGTTCTTC. Its protein is CASRRTGAYNEQFF. V is TRBV19 and J is TRBJ2-1; 9 nucleotides line up with TRBD1. The CDR3 runs to 14 residues. Unmatched junction bases numbered 2, after V lost 6 bases and J lost 2 bases. The germline V gene has CDR1 LNHDA and CDR2 SQIVND (reference sequence).

The J gene is TRBJ1-2, the V gene TRBV30; unclear D gene. Trimming removed 2 bases at V and 1 base at J, with 11 bases between. Per the germline V gene, CDR1 is GTSNPN and CDR2 is SVGIG (reference sequence). The CDR3 consists of 14 residues. DNA of the CDR3: TGTGCCTGGAGTTTCGGGGAGGGTAACTATGGCTACACCTTC. Protein: CAWSFGEGNYGYTF.

The chain joins TRBV19 to TRBJ2-1; 8 nucleotides line up with TRBD1. CDR1 and CDR2 from the germline V gene are LNHDA and SQIVND (reference sequence). This CDR3 spans 15 amino acids. V was pared by 5 bases and J by 10 bases, with 13 bases of the junction left unmatched. CDR3 region: CASSGQGHPSLEQFF. In nucleotides, the CDR3 is TGTGCCAGTAGTGGACAGGGTCATCCCAGCCTGGAGCAGTTCTTC.

This chain uses TRBV6-1 with TRBJ2-1; D is unresolved. Trimming took 3 bases from V and 6 from J, leaving 15 bases between them. The CDR3 contains 15 residues. CDR1 is MNHNS, CDR2 SASEGT, per germline. The CDR3 coding sequence is TGTGCCAGCAGTGATGATGGGTACGCCAGCAATGAGCAGTTCTTC. Amino acids: CASSDDGYASNEQFF.

The V gene is TRBV19, the J gene TRBJ2-3; TRBD2 might be the D (5 bases). This CDR3 spans 14 amino acids. V dropped 10 bases and J dropped 9 bases, with 23 bases sitting between them. The germline V gene has CDR1 LNHDA and CDR2 SQIVND (reference sequence). DNA of the CDR3: TGTGCCATTGCGAGGTCCTGGACCGAGGGCACGCAGTATTTT. Translated, it gives CAIARSWTEGTQYF.

The chain recombines TRBV11-2 with TRBJ2-7, with D maybe TRBD2 (7 bases). This CDR3 region has 16 residues. Trimming stripped 3 bases from V and 5 bases from J, with 20 bases between. Germline loops: CDR1 SGHAT, CDR2 FQNNGV. The CDR3 region has the DNA TGTGCCAGCAGCTTGAGAAGGGGGGCCGCGGGGGACGAGCAGTACTTC. Translated, it gives CASSLRRGAAGDEQYF.

V gene TRBV9 combines with J gene TRBJ1-2, with D possibly being TRBD1 (5 bases). Germline lookup yields CDR1 SGDLS and CDR2 YYNGEE. The CDR3 length is 14 residues. The germline V and J ends were trimmed by 0 bases and 3 bases, with 9 bases remaining between them. Here the CDR3 DNA reads TGTGCCAGCAGCGTAGCAGGGACGGACTATGGCTACACCTTC. Protein product: CASSVAGTDYGYTF. Combining the CDR3 with reference TRBV9 and TRBJ1-2 gives the whole variable domain DSGVTQTPKHLITATGQRVTLRCSPRSGDLSVYWYQQSLDQGLQFLIQYYNGEERAKGNILERFSAQQFPDLHSELNLSSLELGDSALYFCASSVAGTDYGYTFGSGTRLTVV.

In its sample, this clone was seen once. The chain uses TRBV5-6 and TRBJ2-1; D remains ambiguous. CDR1 SGHDT and CDR2 YYEEEE come from the germline V gene. The V end was cut by 0 bases, the J end by 3 bases, with 13 bases between. This CDR3 spans 16 amino acids. The CDR3 nucleotides are TGTGCCAGCAGCTTGGGTGGAACAGCCCTCTACAATGAGCAGTTCTTC. Its protein product is CASSLGGTALYNEQFF.

The J gene is TRBJ2-7, the V gene TRBV2, with TRBD2 as a possible D gene (7 bases). The CDR3 has 19 amino acids. CDR1 and CDR2 (germline): SNHLY, FYNNEI. Trimming removed 0 bases at V and 4 bases at J, with 25 bases between. CDR3 amino acids: CASSEARGGSRTLIYEQYF. CDR3 nucleotides: TGTGCCAGCAGTGAAGCGCGCGGGGGCTCCCGGACCTTAATTTACGAGCAGTACTTC.

The rearrangement links TRBV6-6 to TRBJ1-2; TRBD1 aligns across 9 bases. The CDR3 runs 14 residues. Germline CDR1 and CDR2: MNHNY and SVGAGI (reference sequence). V shed 4 bases and J 4 bases; nucleotides not matched to a gene: 4. The CDR3 nucleotides read TGTGCCAGCAGTTCACAGGGGGCGGGCTATGGCTACACCTTC. Its translation is CASSSQGAGYGYTF.

V is TRBV6-6 and J is TRBJ2-2; tentatively, D is TRBD1 or TRBD2 (5 bases each). From germline, CDR1 is MNHNY and CDR2 SVGAGI (reference sequence). Trimming took 6 bases from V and 4 from J, leaving 15 bases between them. The CDR3 is made up of 15 amino acids. The CDR3 DNA follows: TGTGCCAGCAGCGCGCTAGGGGCGGGCACCGGGGAGCTGTTTTTT. It specifies CASSALGAGTGELFF.

CDR3 in amino acids: CASSLAGVGARRETQYF. The CDR3 DNA reads as TGCGCCAGCAGCTTGGCCGGGGTGGGGGCGCGTCGGGAGACCCAGTACTTC. The gene calls are TRBV5-1 and TRBJ2-5, with a weak D call TRBD1 (6 bases). The CDR3 sequence is 17 residues long. Deletions cut 0 bases from V and 5 bases from J, with 20 bases between. Germline CDR1 is SGHRS and CDR2 is YFSETQ.

The CDR3 region is CASSYRAESGNTIYF. CDR3 sequence (DNA): TGTGCCAGCAGCTATCGGGCCGAGTCTGGAAACACCATATATTTT. The chain couples TRBV7-2 to TRBJ1-3; the D is unclear. Germline CDR1 is SGHTA and CDR2 is FQGNSA. The CDR3 is 15 residues long. V was pared by 4 bases and J by 1 base, with 11 bases between.

V is TRBV6-6 and J is TRBJ2-2; D may be TRBD1 or TRBD2 (5 bases each). Germline CDR1 MNHNY, CDR2 SVGAGI (reference sequence). The CDR3 has 16 residues. The V end lost 8 bases, the J end lost 4 bases, and 20 bases lay between the germline ends. The CDR3 reads CASYYRRVGSTGELFF. CDR3 DNA sequence: TGTGCCAGCTACTACAGGAGAGTTGGGAGCACCGGGGAGCTGTTTTTT.

The V and J genes are TRBV6-1 and TRBJ2-1, with D hard to call. Germline CDR1 MNHNS, CDR2 SASEGT. V lost 0 bases, J lost 8 bases, and 23 bases lay in between. The CDR3 sequence is 18 residues long. In DNA form, the CDR3 reads TGTGCCAGCAGTGAAGCCCCACGGCGCCGTCCCTGGTCCGATGAGCAGTTCTTC. It codes for CASSEAPRRRPWSDEQFF.

This clone has just a few counts. J is TRBJ1-1 and V is TRBV19, with 9 bases fitting TRBD1. The CDR3 is 14 residues long. The trim removed 4 bases at V and 5 bases at J, leaving 5 bases unmatched. CDR1 and CDR2 from the germline V gene are LNHDA and SQIVND (reference sequence). Here the CDR3 DNA reads TGTGCCAGTAGTACCGGACAGGGGAGTACTGAAGCTTTCTTT. Translating it yields CASSTGQGSTEAFF.

The chain combines TRBV6-1 with TRBJ2-7, with D hard to call. The CDR3 runs to 15 residues. The ends were cut back, 0 bases at V and 2 bases at J, with 11 bases in the middle. Germline V gene sequence: CDR1 MNHNS, CDR2 SASEGT. This CDR3 is CASSEATNRAYEQYF. CDR3 sequence (DNA): TGTGCCAGCAGTGAAGCCACAAATAGAGCCTACGAGCAGTACTTC.

The J gene is TRBJ1-6, the V gene TRBV5-1; a weak D match, TRBD1 (6 bases). CDR1 is SGHRS and CDR2 is YFSETQ in the germline V gene. The CDR3 is made up of 15 amino acids. V was shortened by 1 base and J by 5 bases, with 10 bases between the two germline ends. The CDR3 DNA reads as TGCGCCAGCAGCTTGTTACAGGGAAATAATTCACCCCTCCACTTT. Translation gives CASSLLQGNNSPLHF.

This clone was counted a single time. V gene TRBV15 combines with J gene TRBJ1-2; 11 bases match TRBD1. The CDR3 sequence is 14 residues long. Trimming took 8 bases from V and 6 from J; bases not matched to a gene: 8. Germline loops: CDR1 LNHNV, CDR2 YYDKDF (reference sequence). The CDR3 loop reads CATSRTGGAHGYTF. Here the CDR3 DNA reads TGTGCCACCTCTCGGACAGGGGGCGCCCATGGCTACACCTTC.